Listed here are 13 T cell receptor beta chains from one sample, sequenced in a study of vaccination and CD4 T cells after COVID-19. An Oncomine TCR Beta short-read assay was used to sequence the DNA from cultured CD4+ T cells. Each CDR3 protein gets one entry after TCRdb re-called the PCR reads with MiXCR. The sample has 15,000 to 20,000 distinct CDR3 sequences; approximately 63% are singletons. Treatment meaning: roughly 11-day PBMC culture with coronavirus spike peptide pools or control peptides (ViraFEST assay). For these TCRs, the target antigens are not known. Sequenced sample: CD4+ T cells from blood, cultured in vitro. These receptors originate from a human donor who had recovered from COVID-19.

The chain combines TRBV29-1 with TRBJ1-1; D gene uncertain. Germline CDR1 is SQVTM and CDR2 is ANQGSEA. CDR3 length: 13 amino acids. Trimming left V 4 bases short and J 0 bases short, with 9 bases between. CDR3 sequence: CSVVRDMNTEAFF. The CDR3, as DNA: TGCAGCGTTGTCCGAGATATGAACACTGAAGCTTTCTTT.

This clonotype showed up just once. V and J are TRBV19 and TRBJ2-5; possibly TRBD2 for D (7 bases). V was shortened by 7 bases and J by 1 base, with 13 bases between the two germline ends. The CDR3 spans 14 residues. Germline loops: CDR1 LNHDA, CDR2 SQIVND (reference sequence). The CDR3 DNA sequence: TGTGCCAGTAAAATGGGGGGGCCCCAAGAGACCCAGTACTTC. Translated, it gives CASKMGGPQETQYF.

The V call is TRBV10-1, the J call TRBJ1-2, with TRBD1 as a possible D gene (6 bases). This CDR3 comprises 13 residues. V lost 5 bases and J 6 bases, leaving 13 bases between the germline ends. Per the germline V gene, CDR1 is WNHNN and CDR2 is SYGVQD (reference sequence). The CDR3 here is CASSPSGGNGYTF. The CDR3 nucleotides read TGCGCCAGCAGTCCGTCGGGGGGCAATGGCTACACCTTC.

This clonotype was seen only once. The chain recombines TRBV5-4 with TRBJ1-2, with D maybe TRBD1 (5 bases). The germline CDR1 and CDR2 sequences are SGHNT and YYREEE (reference sequence). The V end was cut by 2 bases, the J end by 4 bases, with 12 bases between. The CDR3 runs 14 residues. The CDR3 region has the DNA TGTGCCAGCAGCTTCGACACAGGTGGCTATGGCTACACCTTC. The encoded protein is CASSFDTGGYGYTF. The full variable domain, completed using reference TRBV5-4 and TRBJ1-2, is ETGVTQSPTHLIKTRGQQVTLRCSSQSGHNTVSWYQQALGQGPQFIFQYYREEENGRGNFPPRFSGLQFPNYSSELNVNALELDDSALYLCASSFDTGGYGYTFGSGTRLTVV.

V and J are TRBV20-1 and TRBJ2-3; D call uncertain. This CDR3 region has 18 residues. Trimming took 3 bases from V and 2 from J, leaving 24 bases between them. CDR1 is DFQATT, CDR2 SNEGSKA, per germline (reference sequence). This CDR3 reads CSARPQFEFRGFTDTQYF. In DNA form, the CDR3 reads TGCAGTGCTAGGCCCCAATTTGAGTTTCGCGGTTTCACAGATACGCAGTATTTT.

The chain recombines TRBV19 with TRBJ1-5; no clear D. V was shortened by 5 bases and J by 7 bases, with 12 bases between the two germline ends. The CDR3 loop spans 13 amino acids. Germline loops: CDR1 LNHDA, CDR2 SQIVND (reference sequence). Here the CDR3 DNA reads TGTGCCAGTAGTCTCTCAGGCTCGCAGCCCCAGCATTTT. It translates to CASSLSGSQPQHF.

This chain connects TRBV7-2 to TRBJ2-5; 11 bases fit TRBD2. The length of the CDR3 is 15 residues. The germline CDR1 and CDR2 sequences are SGHTA and FQGNSA. With V trimmed by 2 bases and J by 4 bases, 3 bases remained unmatched. CDR3 in amino acids: CASSLLAGGGETQYF. As DNA, the CDR3 is TGTGCCAGCAGCTTACTAGCGGGAGGAGGAGAGACCCAGTACTTC.

The chain uses TRBV6-1 and TRBJ2-6; no definite D call. The V end was cut by 7 bases, the J end by 2 bases, with 15 bases between. Germline V gene data show CDR1 as MNHNS and CDR2 as SASEGT. This CDR3 is 16 amino acids long. The CDR3 region is CASILSLVAGANVLTF. The CDR3 DNA sequence: TGTGCCAGCATCCTCTCCTTGGTAGCTGGGGCCAACGTCCTGACTTTC.

The V and J genes are TRBV29-1 and TRBJ1-1, with a tentative D call TRBD1 (5 bases). Germline-derived CDR1 and CDR2 are SQVTM and ANQGSEA. V lost 3 bases and J lost 5, with 13 bases in between. The CDR3 is made up of 13 amino acids. The CDR3 DNA reads as TGCAGCGTTGAGTCCCAGGGTGGAACTGAAGCTTTCTTT. It is translated as CSVESQGGTEAFF.

This clonotype came up a few times. The chain is built from TRBV10-1 and TRBJ2-4; tentatively, D is TRBD2 (7 bases). Trimming stripped 3 bases from V and 0 bases from J, with 12 bases between. This CDR3 contains 16 residues. Germline V gene data show CDR1 as WNHNN and CDR2 as SYGVQD (reference sequence). CDR3 sequence: CASSDGGRSAKNIQYF. The CDR3 DNA is TGCGCCAGCAGTGACGGGGGGCGATCAGCCAAAAACATTCAGTACTTC.

This clonotype was seen only a few times. The genes are TRBV7-2 and TRBJ1-3, with D unclear. Germline CDR1 is SGHTA and CDR2 is FQGNSA. CDR3 length equals 13 residues. V shed 6 bases and J shed 0 bases, with 6 bases lying between them. The CDR3 DNA reads TGTGCCAGCAGAGTGAGCTCTGGAAACACCATATATTTT. Translated: CASRVSSGNTIYF.

CDR3 sequence reads: CSVLQAAYGYTF. CDR3 DNA sequence: TGCAGTGTTCTACAGGCTGCCTATGGCTACACCTTC. The V and J genes are TRBV20-1 and TRBJ1-2; D perhaps matches TRBD1 (5 bases). Trimming removed 7 bases from V and 4 bases from J, with 13 bases in between. Germline lookup yields CDR1 DFQATT and CDR2 SNEGSKA (reference sequence). CDR3 size: 12 residues.

This clonotype was counted between two and nine times. V gene TRBV18 combines with J gene TRBJ1-2, with TRBD1 as a possible D gene (5 bases). CDR3 length equals 14 residues. The germline V gene encodes CDR1 KGHSH and CDR2 LQKENI. Between the trimmed V and J ends, which lost 2 bases and 3 bases, there was a span of 10 bases. The CDR3 DNA sequence: TGTGCCAGCTCACCAGGGGCGGTGGACTATGGCTACACCTTC. Protein: CASSPGAVDYGYTF.